This record concerns one T cell receptor beta chain sequence. This clonotype was counted between two and nine times. What antigen it recognizes has not been identified. No base-level quality is on record; no much larger clone is a single base apart. These data come from a study of identical twins' blood T cells (dated by TCRdb to 2012 to 2015). About the study as a whole: The approximately twelve libraries, six for the alpha chain and six for the beta chain, together yielded around 51 million Illumina reads. The study compared TCR alpha and beta chain repertoires of three pairs of monozygous twins using next-generation sequencing to assess genetic influence on repertoire formation.

The donors were six healthy women who made up three monozygous twin pairs. All three twin pairs had been reared together and were thought likely to have met the same infectious agents and vaccines. TCR cDNA libraries were prepared from RNA that was isolated from peripheral blood mononuclear cells. Trimming at the junction amounts to 5 bases on V and 0 bases on J, and the germline ends lie 7 bases apart. The CDR3 covers 12 residues, taking in both the cysteine and the phenylalanine. CDR3 DNA is the only sequence kept; it has 36 bases, read in frame from the first base. Looking up the germline V gene (reference sequence) yields CDR1 DFQATT and CDR2 SNEGSKA. Libraries were prepared through 5' RACE. The run used an Illumina Genome Analyzer IIx. RNA-based TCR cDNA libraries were prepared by a previously described protocol with several modifications. To prevent cross-contamination, sample-specific barcodes were added to both ends of each TCR cDNA library during cDNA synthesis and amplification. Processing in the source paper ran as follows. Each individual had between about 85,000 and nearly 500,000 identified clonotypes, and each library contained roughly 2 to 4 million CDR3-containing reads. Reads with improper barcode index combinations were discarded, and clonesets were then built for each library with the MiTCR software. MiTCR filtered or rescued low-quality reads and corrected PCR and sequencing errors when assembling CDR3 clonotypes. Artificial out-of-frame clonotypes were removed by being mapped to in-frame sequences, with one indel in the CDR3 allowed. Similarity of V and J gene usage between donors was measured as Jensen-Shannon divergence divided by mean entropy. TCRdb reprocessing: public reads trimmed at Q25 with fastp, clones called with MiXCR, in-frame beta chains kept. Each record represents a unique CDR3 protein, reported with the most common genes and DNA among its rows. The V and J calls were determined by TCRdb, not by the authors. This sample lists 300,000 to 400,000 distinct CDR3 sequences; about 28% were detected once. The ten largest clones add up to 6.1% of the sample.

Overall study results and their limits: How many CDR3 clonotypes two donors shared depended mainly on the product of their cloneset sizes, and the twins did not clearly stray from this trend. V gene usage was reported to be markedly more similar within twin pairs than between unrelated donors, even among non-selected out-of-frame TCRbeta clonotypes. Because the twins were reared together, environmental influences could not be ruled out as the explanation for twin similarity. Looking at the most abundant TCRbeta clonotypes, every donor had more CDR3 sequences in common with her twin than with unrelated donors. Validation by independent studies was stated to be required for the proposed role of the TCRalpha J segment in MHC recognition during thymic selection.

This sequence was found in a woman aged 18-49 years in good health. Sequenced: PBMCs. The V and J segments used are TRBV20-1 and TRBJ1-1, with an unclear D gene assignment. The CDR3 is CSASIMNTEAFF. The DNA reads as follows: TGCAGTGCTTCGATCATGAACACTGAAGCTTTCTTT.